This paragraph reports one T cell receptor (beta chain). CDR3 length equals 15 residues. Germline V gene lookup returns CDR1 MNHNS and CDR2 SASEGT. These data come from a study of CXCR3-negative and CXCR3-positive naive CD8 T cells. With UMI labels, 5' RACE was used to prepare the TRB cDNA libraries. TCRdb re-called the 5' RACE reads and catalogs CDR3 proteins one per entry, DNA excluded. The specimen's table records 43,000 or so distinct CDR3 sequences. The specimen was naive CXCR3- CD8+ T cells from blood. Subset defined: CD45RO-CCR7+CD27+CD95- naive CD8+ T cells lacking CXCR3 (TNR3-). This clonotype was obtained from a human donor in good health. Some clones in this sample may be carry-over from other donors' samples. The rearrangement uses TRBV6-1 and TRBJ2-3; the TRBD2 assignment by TCRdb is unverifiable without DNA. The CDR3 here is CASSEAAGGPDTQYF.